This T cell receptor beta chain emerged from a study of T cells in Graves' hyperthyroidism and ophthalmopathy. Overall study results and limits: Stable hyperthyroidism was told apart from ophthalmopathy by a model built on 13 V-J features.

The study included ophthalmopathy patients with Clinical Activity Score at least 3, NOSPECS grade at least 4 and duration under 3 months. This clonotype was picked up a small number of times. Its antigen is undetermined. What was amplified from RNA transcripts were TCR beta CDR3 regions. The HTBI primer set was used in a first-round RT-PCR of the TCR CDR3. Each CDR3 protein is one row after TCRdb ran MiXCR on the multiplex PCR reads. The sample yields 300,000 to 450,000 distinct CDR3 sequences, around a sixth seen once. The clonotype originates from a man aged 18 to 29 with Graves' ophthalmopathy. The material sequenced was blood.

The chain's CDR3 is CASSLGVGSGNSPLHF. CDR3 bases: TGCGCCAGCAGCTTGGGTGTGGGGAGCGGTAATTCACCCCTCCACTTT. The chain links TRBV5-1 to TRBJ1-6, with unresolved D. There are 16 residues in the CDR3. The V and J ends lost 0 bases and 6 bases respectively, with 13 bases between them. Germline values: CDR1 SGHRS, CDR2 YFSETQ.